Listed here are 22 T cell receptor beta chains from one sample, sequenced in a study of OX40 agonist ivuxolimab in advanced cancers. Clones were read by immunoSEQ multiplex PCR, and TCRdb kept only the in-frame ones, dropping some. The sample carries under 50,000 clones, roughly 88% recorded once. This specimen was CD4+ or CD8+ T cells sorted from blood, taken in a trial of the OX40 agonist ivuxolimab. The source of these receptors is an adult with an advanced solid tumor such as melanoma, head and neck, liver or kidney cancer.

The genes are TRBV5-4 and TRBJ2-1, with 12 positions matching TRBD2. CDR1 SGHNT and CDR2 YYREEE come from the germline V gene (reference sequence). J lost 1 base, V lost 10 bases, and 6 bases had no gene match. The CDR3 length is 15 residues. The CDR3 reads CASGLAGISYNEQFF. In DNA, the CDR3 is TGTGCCTCTGGACTAGCGGGAATATCCTACAATGAGCAGTTCTTC.

This chain joins TRBV5-5 and TRBJ1-1; no clear D gene. V lost 1 base, J lost 0 bases, and 7 bases lay in between. CDR1 SGHKS and CDR2 YYEKEE come from the germline V gene (reference sequence). This CDR3 is built from 14 residues. The CDR3 region has the DNA TGTGCCAGCAGCTTGTCTTTGGTGAACACTGAAGCTTTCTTT. Amino acids: CASSLSLVNTEAFF.

This chain uses TRBV5-1 with TRBJ2-7; 13 nucleotides agree with TRBD2. This CDR3 is built from 15 residues. The J segment lost 7 bases and the V segment lost 4 bases, leaving 8 bases of the junction unmatched. From germline, CDR1 is SGHRS and CDR2 YFSETQ. The CDR3 DNA follows: TGCGCCAGCAGCCCAACGGGACTAGCGGGGAGGGAGCAGTACTTC. Amino acid sequence: CASSPTGLAGREQYF.

The V gene is TRBV5-1, the J gene TRBJ2-7; 10 nucleotides agree with TRBD1. V was clipped by 3 bases and J by 4 bases; unmatched bases: 7. This CDR3 has 15 residues. Germline values: CDR1 SGHRS, CDR2 YFSETQ. The CDR3 DNA follows: TGCGCCAGCAGCTCGAGCGACAGGGGGCCTTACGAGCAGTACTTC. Its protein is CASSSSDRGPYEQYF.

The chain is built from TRBV27 and TRBJ2-5; the D gene is possibly TRBD2 (7 bases). CDR1 and CDR2 (germline): MNHEY, SMNVEV (reference sequence). Deletions cut 5 bases from V and 5 bases from J, with 18 bases between. The CDR3 runs to 15 residues. The CDR3 nucleotides read TGTGCCAGCAGTCCCCGAGGACTAGGGGGGGAGACCCAGTACTTC. The encoded protein is CASSPRGLGGETQYF.

The rearrangement uses TRBV11-3 and TRBJ2-7; 7 nucleotides align to TRBD1. Germline V gene data show CDR1 as SGHNT and CDR2 as YENEEA. Trimming cost V 1 base and J 2 bases; bases outside gene matches: 5. The CDR3 covers 15 residues. The CDR3 sequence is CASSLGGQQTYEQYF. CDR3 DNA sequence: TGTGCCAGCAGCTTAGGGGGACAGCAAACCTACGAGCAGTACTTC.

V and J are TRBV28 and TRBJ1-5; 7 bases align to TRBD1. The CDR3 extends over 16 amino acids. Germline assignment: CDR1 MDHEN and CDR2 SYDVKM. Trimming cost V 5 bases and J 4 bases; bases outside gene matches: 11. The DNA for the CDR3 is TGTGCCAGCAGTCGACAGGGAAGTCATACGAATCAGCCCCAGCATTTT. Its translation is CASSRQGSHTNQPQHF.

The V call is TRBV5-5, the J call TRBJ2-6, with 10 bases fitting TRBD2. The ends lost 0 bases at V and 5 bases at J; junction bases unmatched: 11. Germline CDR1 reads SGHKS; CDR2 reads YYEKEE (reference sequence). The CDR3 extends over 19 amino acids. The CDR3 coding sequence is TGTGCCAGCAGCTTGGTGACTAGCGGGCCGACCGGGAGGGCCAACGTCCTGACTTTC. Protein sequence: CASSLVTSGPTGRANVLTF.

This sequence joins TRBV19 and TRBJ1-1; D is possibly TRBD1 (5 bases). Trimming took off 6 bases at V and 6 bases at J, with 17 bases between the two ends. Germline V gives CDR1 LNHDA, CDR2 SQIVND (reference sequence). This CDR3 spans 14 amino acids. CDR3 sequence reads: CASSGRPAGAEAFF. The CDR3 DNA reads TGTGCCAGTAGCGGACGGCCGGCGGGGGCTGAAGCTTTCTTT.

V usage is TRBV27 and J usage is TRBJ1-2; D is unclear. Per germline, CDR1 MNHEY and CDR2 SMNVEV (reference sequence). Trimming pared 4 bases from V and 5 bases from J, leaving 14 bases between. The CDR3 totals 14 residues. This CDR3 is CASSSHLGAYGYTF. Written as DNA, the CDR3 is TGTGCCAGCAGTTCCCACTTGGGAGCTTATGGCTACACCTTC.

The chain employs TRBV11-3 and TRBJ2-5; no firm D call. This CDR3 is 14 amino acids long. Germline V gene sequence: CDR1 SGHNT, CDR2 YENEEA. The ends were cut back, 5 bases at V and 5 bases at J, with 15 bases in the middle. The CDR3 nucleotides are TGTGCCAGCAGCCCGAGACTCTTTCAGGAGACCCAGTACTTC. Translating it yields CASSPRLFQETQYF. Supplemented by reference TRBV11-3 and TRBJ2-5, the full variable domain reads EAGVVQSPRYKIIEKKQPVAFWCNPISGHNTLYWYLQNLGQGPELLIRYENEEAVDDSQLPKDRFSAERLKGVDSTLKIQPAELGDSAVYLCASSPRLFQETQYFGPGTRLLVL.

The chain links TRBV11-2 to TRBJ1-5, with D perhaps matching TRBD1 (5 bases). In germline, CDR1 is SGHAT, CDR2 FQNNGV. The CDR3 is 16 residues long. Trimming took 0 bases from V and 2 from J, leaving 11 bases between them. CDR3 bases: TGTGCCAGCAGCTTAGATCCCGGCAGGGGCAATCAGCCCCAGCATTTT. Encoded protein: CASSLDPGRGNQPQHF. Full variable domain (missing parts from reference TRBV11-2 and TRBJ1-5): EAGVAQSPRYKIIEKRQSVAFWCNPISGHATLYWYQQILGQGPKLLIQFQNNGVVDDSQLPKDRFSAERLKGVDSTLKIQPAKLEDSAVYLCASSLDPGRGNQPQHFGDGTRLSIL.

The chain has TRBV19 and TRBJ1-4; no definite D call. Germline V gene lookup returns CDR1 LNHDA and CDR2 SQIVND (reference sequence). V was cut by 4 bases and J by 5 bases, with 11 bases left in between. The CDR3 sequence is 14 residues long. The CDR3 protein is CASSSLQPNEKLFF. Written as DNA, the CDR3 is TGTGCCAGTAGTAGCCTCCAGCCGAATGAAAAACTGTTTTTT.

The rearrangement joins TRBV7-3 to TRBJ2-2; 7 nucleotides line up with TRBD2. Germline-derived CDR1 and CDR2 are SGHTA and FQGTGA. Trimming removed 7 bases from V and 6 bases from J; junction bases left unmatched: 17. This CDR3 region has 17 residues. The DNA for the CDR3 is TGTGCCAGCACGGCTTATGTAAGGACCGGGGGGTCCGGGGAGCTGTTTTTT. It is translated as CASTAYVRTGGSGELFF. Full variable domain (missing parts from reference TRBV7-3 and TRBJ2-2): GAGVSQTPSNKVTEKGKYVELRCDPISGHTALYWYRQSLGQGPEFLIYFQGTGAADDSGLPNDRFFAVRPEGSVSTLKIQRTERGDSAVYLCASTAYVRTGGSGELFFGEGSRLTVL.

The rearrangement joins TRBV18 to TRBJ2-7, with D tentatively TRBD1 or TRBD2 (5 bases each). Between the trimmed V and J ends, which lost 6 bases and 3 bases, there was a span of 12 bases. Germline-derived CDR1 and CDR2 are KGHSH and LQKENI. This CDR3 spans 13 amino acids. The CDR3 protein is CASSPGADYEQYF. The CDR3 nucleotides read TGTGCCAGCTCGCCCGGGGCAGACTACGAGCAGTACTTC.

J is TRBJ1-2 and V is TRBV5-4; tentatively, D is TRBD1 (5 bases). CDR1 and CDR2 from the germline V gene are SGHNT and YYREEE (reference sequence). With 1 base removed from V and 3 bases from J, the gap between germline ends came to 13 bases. The CDR3 consists of 15 residues. CDR3 region: CASSLPGGRDYGYTF. CDR3 bases: TGTGCCAGCAGCTTGCCGGGGGGACGGGACTATGGCTACACCTTC. The full variable domain, completed using reference TRBV5-4 and TRBJ1-2, is ETGVTQSPTHLIKTRGQQVTLRCSSQSGHNTVSWYQQALGQGPQFIFQYYREEENGRGNFPPRFSGLQFPNYSSELNVNALELDDSALYLCASSLPGGRDYGYTFGSGTRLTVV.

The rearrangement joins TRBV28 to TRBJ1-2; no reliable D call. Trimming pared 6 bases from V and 8 bases from J, leaving 16 bases between. Germline V lookup: CDR1 MDHEN, CDR2 SYDVKM. This CDR3 has 13 amino acids. CDR3 sequence (DNA): TGTGCCAGCAGCCGAAATAAATATTTCGGCTACACCTTC. Translating it yields CASSRNKYFGYTF.

The V call is TRBV5-4, the J call TRBJ2-3; D not certain. V was shortened by 7 bases and J by 1 base, with 4 bases between the two germline ends. Germline V gene data show CDR1 as SGHNT and CDR2 as YYREEE (reference sequence). The CDR3 is made up of 11 amino acids. The CDR3 sequence is CASGGTDTQYF. DNA for the CDR3: TGTGCCAGCGGGGGCACAGATACGCAGTATTTT.

This clone appeared a few times. This CDR3 is also generated by other DNA sequences in the sample. The chain employs TRBV20-1 and TRBJ2-3; D ambiguous. Germline CDR1 reads DFQATT; CDR2 reads SNEGSKA (reference sequence). V was cut by 2 bases and J by 7 bases, with 7 bases left in between. The CDR3 spans 11 residues. The CDR3 region has the DNA TGCAGTGCTAGATGGTCGTATACGCAGTATTTT. Protein: CSARWSYTQYF.

CDR3 coding DNA: TGTGCCAGCAGCTTTAGGCGGGGGGGCCACGACGAGCAGTACTTC. It translates to CASSFRRGGHDEQYF. V is TRBV5-4 and J is TRBJ2-7, with TRBD2 matching 9 bases. CDR3 length: 15 amino acids. The junction had 8 bases not matched to a gene; V was cut back by 2 bases and J by 5 bases. Germline V lookup: CDR1 SGHNT, CDR2 YYREEE (reference sequence).

V is TRBV28 and J is TRBJ2-7, with TRBD1 matching over 9 bases. CDR1 MDHEN and CDR2 SYDVKM come from the germline V gene. V trimming: 2 bases; J trimming: 5 bases; junction bases outside the gene matches: 13. This CDR3 comprises 17 residues. The CDR3 bases are TGTGCCAGCAGTTTACCTCTCCCGGGACAGGGATCCCACGAGCAGTACTTC. Its translation: CASSLPLPGQGSHEQYF. The full variable domain, with the rest looked up from reference TRBV28 and TRBJ2-7, is DVKVTQSSRYLVKRTGEKVFLECVQDMDHENMFWYRQDPGLGLRLIYFSYDVKMKEKGDIPEGYSVSREKKERFSLILESASTNQTSMYLCASSLPLPGQGSHEQYFGPGTRLTVT.

The CDR3 reads CASSRDRAFGNTIYF. The CDR3 region has the DNA TGTGCCAGCAGCCGGGACAGGGCCTTTGGAAACACCATATATTTT. The chain carries TRBV7-9 and TRBJ1-3; 9 bases align to TRBD1. This CDR3 is built from 15 residues. The germline V gene has CDR1 SEHNR and CDR2 FQNEAQ (reference sequence). After removal of 5 bases from V and 3 bases from J, the junction contained 5 bases not matched to a gene.